This TCR beta chain appears in the sequencing data of a study of STAT5B mutations in CD4+ large granular lymphocyte leukemia. Whole-study context: Among healthy donors, a particular HLA allele went with more CDR3 'QG' motifs. Findings and caveats of the study: No patients shared main leukemic clonotypes, though 25% to 30% appeared at low frequency elsewhere.

This clone was recorded a few times. Its cognate antigen is unknown. Some clones are missing from TCRdb's copy, which holds only in-frame ones; the method was immunoSEQ multiplex PCR. Of 23,000 or so clones listed, over 70% are singletons. This TCR came from a human donor in good health. The sequenced material came from CD4+ T cells from blood buffy coats.

Here the CDR3 reads CASSLSQLYEQFF. For the CDR3, the DNA is TGTGCCAGCAGTTTAAGTCAGCTCTATGAGCAGTTCTTC. The chain links TRBV27 to TRBJ2-1; no reliable D call. This CDR3 region has 13 residues. Germline V gene sequence: CDR1 MNHEY, CDR2 SMNVEV (reference sequence). V lost 2 bases and J lost 8, with 10 bases in between.